This entry lists 7 T cell receptor beta chains sequenced from one sample in a study of T cells after yellow fever vaccination. One entry per CDR3 protein, called by TCRdb with MiXCR from the 5' RACE reads. The repertoire holds about 350,000 distinct CDR3 sequences, with approximately 8% as singletons. The sequencing used PBMCs, collected roughly 45 days after the first yellow fever vaccination. Receptors originate from a man aged 18 to 29 who received the YFV17D yellow fever vaccine.

This clonotype was detected many times. The chain uses TRBV10-3 and TRBJ2-2; weak D call: TRBD1 (6 bases). Trimming removed 1 base from V and 1 base from J, with 10 bases in between. Germline assignment: CDR1 ENHRY and CDR2 SYGVKD. The CDR3 has 16 amino acids. This CDR3 reads CAISELVTGNTGELFF. Written as DNA, the CDR3 is TGTGCCATCAGTGAGTTGGTGACAGGGAACACCGGGGAGCTGTTTTTT.

This clonotype was recorded many times. V and J are TRBV10-3 and TRBJ2-7; D remains unclear. Trimming cost V 5 bases and J 3 bases, with 14 bases left between them. The CDR3 has 14 residues. Germline V gene lookup returns CDR1 ENHRY and CDR2 SYGVKD. The CDR3 sequence is CAISQPGGSYEQYV. The CDR3 coding sequence is TGTGCCATCAGTCAACCCGGCGGAAGCTACGAGCAGTACGTC.

A few counts support this clonotype. The genes are TRBV20-1 and TRBJ1-2; TRBD1 might be the D (5 bases). Germline values: CDR1 DFQATT, CDR2 SNEGSKA (reference sequence). The CDR3 is 14 residues long. The V end was cut by 0 bases, the J end by 1 base, with 9 bases between. Written as DNA, the CDR3 is TGCAGTGCTAGAGAACCGGGGGGTAACTATGGCTACACCTTC. This gives the protein CSAREPGGNYGYTF.

The gene calls are TRBV6-6 and TRBJ1-1; no firm D call. Germline values: CDR1 MNHNY, CDR2 SVGAGI (reference sequence). Trimming removed 6 bases from V and 8 bases from J, with 10 bases in between. This CDR3 is built from 11 residues. The CDR3 DNA is TGTGCCAGCAGCCCACGGGGAGAAGCTTTCTTT. It yields the protein CASSPRGEAFF.

The chain joins TRBV5-5 to TRBJ2-1; a weak D match, TRBD2 (5 bases). The ends were cut back, 6 bases at V and 0 bases at J, with 10 bases in the middle. This CDR3 contains 14 residues. From germline, CDR1 is SGHKS and CDR2 YYEKEE (reference sequence). The CDR3 sequence: CASNPSSSYNEQFF. The DNA for the CDR3 is TGTGCCAGCAACCCTAGCAGCTCCTACAATGAGCAGTTCTTC.

This clonotype was recorded at least ten times. V gene TRBV12-3 or TRBV12-4 combines with J gene TRBJ1-4; a weak D match, TRBD1 (6 bases). This CDR3 spans 15 amino acids. Trimming removed 2 bases at V and 8 bases at J, with 15 bases between. CDR3 DNA: TGTGCCAGCAGTTTACTGGCCAGGGGAAAAGAAAAACTGTTTTTT. Its protein product is CASSLLARGKEKLFF.

This clonotype has ten or more counts. The chain joins TRBV6-1 to TRBJ1-6; 8 nucleotides match TRBD1. This CDR3 comprises 15 residues. Germline lookup yields CDR1 MNHNS and CDR2 SASEGT. Germline trimming cut 5 bases from V and 7 bases from J; bases unmatched to any gene: 7. In nucleotides, the CDR3 is TGTGCCAGCAGTCAAGACAGGGGAATCAATTCACCCCTCCACTTT. Its protein is CASSQDRGINSPLHF.